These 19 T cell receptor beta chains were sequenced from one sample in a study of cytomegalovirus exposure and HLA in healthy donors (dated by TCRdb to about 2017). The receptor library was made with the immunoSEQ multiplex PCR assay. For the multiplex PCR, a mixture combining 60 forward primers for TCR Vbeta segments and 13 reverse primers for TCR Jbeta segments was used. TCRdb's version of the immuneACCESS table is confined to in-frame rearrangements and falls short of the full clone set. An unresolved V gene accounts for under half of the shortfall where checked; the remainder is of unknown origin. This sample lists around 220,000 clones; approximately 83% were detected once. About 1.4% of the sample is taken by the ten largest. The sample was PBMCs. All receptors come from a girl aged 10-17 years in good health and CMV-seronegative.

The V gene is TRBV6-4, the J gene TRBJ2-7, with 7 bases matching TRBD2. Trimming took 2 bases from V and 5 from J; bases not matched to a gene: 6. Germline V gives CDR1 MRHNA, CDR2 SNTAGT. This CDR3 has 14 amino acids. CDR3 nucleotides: TGTGCCAGCAGTGACAGGTGGGGGGGTAACGAGCAGTACTTC. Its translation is CASSDRWGGNEQYF.

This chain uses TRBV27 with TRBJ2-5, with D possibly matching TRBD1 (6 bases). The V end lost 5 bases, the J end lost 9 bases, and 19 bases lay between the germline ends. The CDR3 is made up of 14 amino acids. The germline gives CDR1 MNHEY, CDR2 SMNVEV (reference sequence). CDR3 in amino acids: CASSPQGPRWSQYF. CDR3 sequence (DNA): TGTGCCAGCAGTCCGCAGGGGCCCCGATGGTCCCAGTACTTC.

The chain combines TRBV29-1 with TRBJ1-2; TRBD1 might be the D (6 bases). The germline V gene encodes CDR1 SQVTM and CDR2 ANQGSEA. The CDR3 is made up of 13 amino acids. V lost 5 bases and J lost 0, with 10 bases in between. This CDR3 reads CSVTTGTNYGYTF. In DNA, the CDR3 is TGCAGCGTTACGACAGGAACTAACTATGGCTACACCTTC.

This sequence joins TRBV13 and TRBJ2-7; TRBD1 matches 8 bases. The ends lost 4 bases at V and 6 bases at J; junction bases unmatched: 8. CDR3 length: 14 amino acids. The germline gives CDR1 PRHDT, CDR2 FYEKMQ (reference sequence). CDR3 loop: CASSSQGAGLEQYF. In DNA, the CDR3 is TGTGCCAGCAGCTCCCAGGGGGCTGGGCTCGAGCAGTACTTC.

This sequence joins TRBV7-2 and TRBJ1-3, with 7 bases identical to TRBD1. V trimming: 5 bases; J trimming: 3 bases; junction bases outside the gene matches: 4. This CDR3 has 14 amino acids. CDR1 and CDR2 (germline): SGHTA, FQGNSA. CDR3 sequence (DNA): TGTGCCAGCAGCGCCCGACAGGGTGGAAACACCATATATTTT. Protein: CASSARQGGNTIYF.

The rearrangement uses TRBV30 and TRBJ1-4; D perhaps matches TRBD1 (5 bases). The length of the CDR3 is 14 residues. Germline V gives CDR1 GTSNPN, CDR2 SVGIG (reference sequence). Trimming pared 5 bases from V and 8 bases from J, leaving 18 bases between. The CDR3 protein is CAWLLKQGGEKLFF. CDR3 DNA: TGTGCCTGGCTCTTGAAGCAGGGTGGCGAAAAACTGTTTTTT.

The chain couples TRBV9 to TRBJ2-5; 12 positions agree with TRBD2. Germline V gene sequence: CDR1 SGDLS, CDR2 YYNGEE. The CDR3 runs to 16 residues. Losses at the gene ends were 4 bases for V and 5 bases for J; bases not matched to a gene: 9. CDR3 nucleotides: TGTGCCAGCAGCCCCCAGAGGACTAGCGGGGCGGAGACCCAGTACTTC. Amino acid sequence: CASSPQRTSGAETQYF.

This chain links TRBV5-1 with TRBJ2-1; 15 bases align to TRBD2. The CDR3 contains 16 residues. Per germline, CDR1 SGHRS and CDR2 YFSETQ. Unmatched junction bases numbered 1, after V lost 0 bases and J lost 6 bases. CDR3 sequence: CASSLGTSGRANEQFF. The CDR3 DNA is TGCGCCAGCAGCTTGGGGACTAGCGGGAGGGCCAATGAGCAGTTCTTC.

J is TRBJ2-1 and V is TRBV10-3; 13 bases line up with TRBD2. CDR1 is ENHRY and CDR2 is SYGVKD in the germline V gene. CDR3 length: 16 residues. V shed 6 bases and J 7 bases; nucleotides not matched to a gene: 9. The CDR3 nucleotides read TGTGCCATCAGAGAACAACTAGCGGGAGGGCGGAATGAGCAGTTCTTC. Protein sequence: CAIREQLAGGRNEQFF.

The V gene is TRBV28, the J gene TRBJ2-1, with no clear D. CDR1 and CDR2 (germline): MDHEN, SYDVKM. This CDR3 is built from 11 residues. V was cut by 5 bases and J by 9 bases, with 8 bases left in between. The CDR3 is CASSLGGEQFF. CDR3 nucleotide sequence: TGTGCCAGCAGTCTCGGCGGTGAGCAGTTCTTC.

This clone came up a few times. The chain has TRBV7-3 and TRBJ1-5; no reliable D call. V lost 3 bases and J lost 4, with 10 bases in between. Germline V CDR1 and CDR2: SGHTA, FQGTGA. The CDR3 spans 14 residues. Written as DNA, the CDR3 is TGTGCCAGCAGCTTCCCAGCGCCTAATCAGCCCCAGCATTTT. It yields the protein CASSFPAPNQPQHF.

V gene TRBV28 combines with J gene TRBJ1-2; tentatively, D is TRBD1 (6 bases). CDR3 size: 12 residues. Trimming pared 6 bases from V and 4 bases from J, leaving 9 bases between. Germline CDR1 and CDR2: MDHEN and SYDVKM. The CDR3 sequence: CASRQGIYGYTF. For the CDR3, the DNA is TGTGCCAGCAGACAGGGCATCTATGGCTACACCTTC.

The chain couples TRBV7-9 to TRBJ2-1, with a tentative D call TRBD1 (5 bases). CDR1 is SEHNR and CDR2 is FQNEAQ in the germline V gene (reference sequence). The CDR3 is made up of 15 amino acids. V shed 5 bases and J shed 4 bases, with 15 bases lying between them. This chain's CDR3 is CASSPRTPSYNEQFF. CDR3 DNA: TGTGCCAGCAGCCCCCGGACACCTTCATACAATGAGCAGTTCTTC.

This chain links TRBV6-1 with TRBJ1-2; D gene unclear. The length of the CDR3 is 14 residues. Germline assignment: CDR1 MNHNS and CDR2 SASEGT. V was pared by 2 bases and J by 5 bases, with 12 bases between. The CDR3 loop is CASSELGKPYGYTF. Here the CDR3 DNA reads TGTGCCAGCAGTGAACTCGGTAAACCTTATGGCTACACCTTC.

CDR3 nucleotide sequence: TGTGCCAGCAGCCTAAGGACAGGGGGGGACGAGCAGTACTTC. Protein: CASSLRTGGDEQYF. V is TRBV7-2 and J is TRBJ2-7; 10 positions match TRBD1. CDR3 length: 14 amino acids. With 5 bases clipped from V and 5 bases from J, the junction kept 6 bases outside the gene matches. Germline-derived CDR1 and CDR2 are SGHTA and FQGNSA.

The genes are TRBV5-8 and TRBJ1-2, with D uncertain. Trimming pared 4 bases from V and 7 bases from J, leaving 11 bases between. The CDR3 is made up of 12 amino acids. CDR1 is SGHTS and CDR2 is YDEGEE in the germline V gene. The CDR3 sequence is CASSPLSSGYTF. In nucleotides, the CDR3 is TGTGCCAGCAGCCCGCTAAGCTCTGGCTACACCTTC.

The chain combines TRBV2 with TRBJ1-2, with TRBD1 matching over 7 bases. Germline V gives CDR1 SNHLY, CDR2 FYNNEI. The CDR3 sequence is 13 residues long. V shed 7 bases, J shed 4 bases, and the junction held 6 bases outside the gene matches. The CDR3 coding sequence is TGTGCCAGCACCCGGGACAGAAGCTATGGCTACACCTTC. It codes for CASTRDRSYGYTF.

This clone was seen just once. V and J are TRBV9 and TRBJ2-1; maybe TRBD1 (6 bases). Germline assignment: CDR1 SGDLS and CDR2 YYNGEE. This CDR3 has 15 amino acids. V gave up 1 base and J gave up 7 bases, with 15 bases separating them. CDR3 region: CASSVHPGARNEQFF. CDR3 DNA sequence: TGTGCCAGCAGCGTACATCCAGGGGCACGGAATGAGCAGTTCTTC. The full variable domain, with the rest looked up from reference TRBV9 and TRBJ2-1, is DSGVTQTPKHLITATGQRVTLRCSPRSGDLSVYWYQQSLDQGLQFLIQYYNGEERAKGNILERFSAQQFPDLHSELNLSSLELGDSALYFCASSVHPGARNEQFFGPGTRLTVL.

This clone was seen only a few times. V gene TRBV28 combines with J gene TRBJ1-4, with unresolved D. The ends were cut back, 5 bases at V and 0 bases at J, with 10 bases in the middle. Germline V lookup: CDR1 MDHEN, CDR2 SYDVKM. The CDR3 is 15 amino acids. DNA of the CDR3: TGTGCCAGCAGTCCCAGACGGGCAACTAATGAAAAACTGTTTTTT. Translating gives CASSPRRATNEKLFF.